A single sample is the source of the 22 T cell receptor beta chains below, sequenced in a study of T cells after yellow fever vaccination (dated 2019 in TCRdb). Library prep was done by 5' RACE. Sequencing used an Illumina NovaSeq 6000. TCRdb reran the public reads through fastp at Q25 and MiXCR, keeping productive beta chains. A single entry per CDR3 protein holds the most common genes and DNA from its merged rows. Across this sample there are about 26,000 distinct CDR3 sequences, with 4.5% seen only once. Jointly, the top ten make up 38% of the sample. Explained via the paper, the treatment or condition label denotes: live attenuated yellow fever vaccine strain. The material was PBMCs, either bulk or a sorted T-cell subset (CD4+, CD8+, memory, or dextramer-sorted; not recorded which), obtained on the day of the yellow fever booster vaccination. The receptor source for this set is a man between 18 and 35 years old who received the YFV17D yellow fever vaccine.

Many counts were recorded for this clonotype. The chain recombines TRBV7-2 with TRBJ1-6; D perhaps matches TRBD1 (6 bases). The germline gives CDR1 SGHTA, CDR2 FQGNSA. Between the trimmed V and J ends, which lost 5 bases and 7 bases, there was a span of 12 bases. The CDR3 covers 14 residues. The CDR3 loop reads CASSPAQGNSPLHF. In nucleotides, the CDR3 is TGTGCCAGCAGCCCTGCTCAGGGGAATTCACCCCTCCACTTT.

This clonotype was detected many times. V gene TRBV6-2 or TRBV6-3 combines with J gene TRBJ1-1; no clear D gene. Trimming took 8 bases from V and 3 from J, leaving 13 bases between them. Germline V gives CDR1 MNHEY, CDR2 SVGEGT. The CDR3 loop spans 13 amino acids. The CDR3 loop reads CASYSRRHTEAFF. DNA of the CDR3: TGTGCCAGCTACTCCCGAAGACACACTGAAGCTTTCTTT.

This clonotype was counted at least ten times. The J gene is TRBJ2-5, the V gene TRBV5-1, with 7 bases matching TRBD1. The V segment lost 3 bases and the J segment 5 bases; nucleotides outside the gene matches: 4. The length of the CDR3 is 13 residues. Germline loops: CDR1 SGHRS, CDR2 YFSETQ. This chain's CDR3 is CASSSTGPETQYF. CDR3 coding DNA: TGCGCCAGCAGCTCGACAGGGCCGGAGACCCAGTACTTC.

The chain has TRBV2 and TRBJ1-2; D is unresolved. Trimming stripped 2 bases from V and 4 bases from J, with 5 bases between. The CDR3 extends over 12 amino acids. Germline V gene sequence: CDR1 SNHLY, CDR2 FYNNEI. CDR3 DNA: TGTGCCAGCAGTGAATCGGCCTATGGCTACACCTTC. Translating it yields CASSESAYGYTF.

The rearrangement joins TRBV10-3 to TRBJ2-3, with TRBD2 identical over 11 bases. Germline lookup yields CDR1 ENHRY and CDR2 SYGVKD. CDR3 length: 15 residues. V lost 7 bases and J lost 0; bases outside the gene matches: 3. The CDR3 loop is CAITTSGESTDTQYF. The CDR3 DNA is TGTGCCATCACGACTAGCGGGGAGAGCACAGATACGCAGTATTTT.

In its sample, this clonotype was seen many times. This chain uses TRBV20-1 with TRBJ2-2; D unresolved. The CDR3 totals 14 residues. CDR1 DFQATT and CDR2 SNEGSKA come from the germline V gene (reference sequence). Trimming shortened V by 6 bases and J by 1 base, and 12 bases separated the two germline ends. DNA of the CDR3: TGCAGTGCCCCCGACCCCGTGAACACCGGGGAGCTGTTTTTT. Protein sequence: CSAPDPVNTGELFF.

This clonotype was counted many times. This chain links TRBV7-9 with TRBJ2-3, with 9 bases aligning to TRBD1. The CDR3 covers 18 residues. In germline, CDR1 is SEHNR, CDR2 FQNEAQ (reference sequence). The ends lost 3 bases at V and 2 bases at J; junction bases unmatched: 12. The CDR3 region is CASSFGDLGTGYTDTQYF. As DNA, the CDR3 is TGTGCCAGCAGCTTCGGGGACCTTGGGACAGGGTACACAGATACGCAGTATTTT.

This clonotype was observed at least ten times. V is TRBV6-4 and J is TRBJ2-3; TRBD2 might be the D (7 bases). Germline-derived CDR1 and CDR2 are MRHNA and SNTAGT. This CDR3 contains 14 residues. Trimming stripped 3 bases from V and 4 bases from J, with 11 bases between. CDR3 in DNA: TGTGCCAGCAGTGAAGGAGGGGGGGCAGATACGCAGTATTTT. Protein product: CASSEGGGADTQYF.

By share, this clonotype ranks as medium-sized (0.01 to 0.1%). This chain joins TRBV5-1 and TRBJ2-3, with D possibly called TRBD1 or TRBD2 (5 bases each). The CDR3 loop spans 13 amino acids. Trimming shortened V by 7 bases and J by 4 bases, and 13 bases separated the two germline ends. From germline, CDR1 is SGHRS and CDR2 YFSETQ. This CDR3 is CASPPRGPDTQYF. The CDR3 bases are TGCGCCAGCCCCCCCCGGGGCCCAGATACGCAGTATTTT. Filled out from reference TRBV5-1 and TRBJ2-3, the complete variable domain reads KAGVTQTPRYLIKTRGQQVTLSCSPISGHRSVSWYQQTPGQGLQFLFEYFSETQRNKGNFPGRFSGRQFSNSRSEMNVSTLELGDSALYLCASPPRGPDTQYFGPGTRLTVL.

This clonotype was observed many times. V and J are TRBV28 and TRBJ2-1; the D gene is possibly TRBD2 (6 bases). The CDR3 length is 15 residues. Germline V gives CDR1 MDHEN, CDR2 SYDVKM. V dropped 3 bases and J dropped 4 bases, with 13 bases sitting between them. This chain's CDR3 is CASSLRGAGYNEQFF. In DNA, the CDR3 is TGTGCCAGCAGTTTGCGGGGCGCGGGGTACAATGAGCAGTTCTTC. Full variable domain (missing parts from reference TRBV28 and TRBJ2-1): DVKVTQSSRYLVKRTGEKVFLECVQDMDHENMFWYRQDPGLGLRLIYFSYDVKMKEKGDIPEGYSVSREKKERFSLILESASTNQTSMYLCASSLRGAGYNEQFFGPGTRLTVL.

The sample holds many counts of this clonotype. This chain joins TRBV6-6 and TRBJ1-3; D may be TRBD1 (5 bases). The V gene's germline CDR1 is MNHNY and CDR2 SVGAGI (reference sequence). CDR3 length equals 13 residues. With 9 bases removed from V and 2 bases from J, the gap between germline ends came to 11 bases. The CDR3 spells CASGQGAGNTIYF. CDR3 sequence (DNA): TGTGCCAGTGGTCAGGGTGCTGGAAACACCATATATTTT.

This clonotype came up a few times. This chain connects TRBV12-3 or TRBV12-4 to TRBJ2-1; 12 bases are a match to TRBD2. The CDR3 consists of 19 residues. V lost 5 bases to trimming and J lost 4 bases; unmatched junction nucleotides: 15. CDR3 DNA sequence: TGTGCCAGCAGTGTGACAGTCAGGACTAGCGGGGTTGGTTACAATGAGCAGTTCTTC. Protein: CASSVTVRTSGVGYNEQFF.

The chain carries TRBV5-1 and TRBJ1-4; D is undetermined. Looked up from germline, CDR1 is SGHRS and CDR2 is YFSETQ. V was shortened by 0 bases and J by 3 bases, with 12 bases between the two germline ends. The CDR3 is 16 amino acids. CDR3 coding DNA: TGCGCCAGCAGCTTGGGGATTCTAAGCCCTAATGAAAAACTGTTTTTT. This encodes CASSLGILSPNEKLFF.

This clonotype was observed many times. The V gene is TRBV20-1, the J gene TRBJ2-5; 12 bases map to TRBD2. The V and J ends lost 2 bases and 3 bases, in that order; junction bases with no gene match: 4. The germline gives CDR1 DFQATT, CDR2 SNEGSKA (reference sequence). This CDR3 has 15 amino acids. CDR3 residues: CSARLAGGREETQYF. The CDR3, as DNA: TGCAGTGCTAGACTAGCGGGGGGGCGAGAAGAGACCCAGTACTTC.

This clonotype was picked up many times. This chain uses TRBV18 with TRBJ2-5, with D hard to call. The CDR3 loop spans 14 amino acids. The V end was cut by 3 bases, the J end by 5 bases, with 13 bases between. CDR1 is KGHSH, CDR2 LQKENI, per germline. CDR3: CASSPPGVSETQYF. The CDR3 coding sequence is TGTGCCAGCTCACCCCCTGGGGTGTCGGAGACCCAGTACTTC.

This clonotype was detected ten times or more. This rearrangement joins TRBV5-1 to TRBJ2-5, with 9 bases matching TRBD2. V lost 8 bases and J lost 0; bases outside the gene matches: 5. The CDR3 is 14 amino acids. Looked up from germline, CDR1 is SGHRS and CDR2 is YFSETQ. CDR3 region: CASWSGGYQETQYF. The DNA of the CDR3 is TGCGCCAGTTGGAGCGGGGGGTACCAAGAGACCCAGTACTTC.

By share of the sample, this clonotype is medium-sized (0.01 to 0.1%). The rearrangement joins TRBV7-9 to TRBJ2-2; D is undetermined. The CDR3 length is 11 residues. CDR1 and CDR2 (germline): SEHNR, FQNEAQ (reference sequence). V was pared by 11 bases and J by 3 bases, with 7 bases between. In DNA form, the CDR3 reads TGTGCCCTTCGGGACACCGGGGAGCTGTTTTTT. The encoded protein is CALRDTGELFF.

The CDR3 region is CASSPGGGLGNQPQHF. The CDR3 DNA reads as TGCGCCAGCAGCCCTGGGGGGGGCTTGGGCAATCAGCCCCAGCATTTT. J is TRBJ1-5 and V is TRBV5-1; possibly TRBD1 for D (6 bases). Trimming took off 4 bases at V and 2 bases at J, with 16 bases between the two ends. CDR1 SGHRS and CDR2 YFSETQ come from the germline V gene. This CDR3 contains 16 residues.

This chain links TRBV27 with TRBJ1-1; no clear D. Germline loops: CDR1 MNHEY, CDR2 SMNVEV (reference sequence). The CDR3 spans 13 residues. Trimming cost V 4 bases and J 1 base, with 7 bases left between them. The CDR3 bases are TGTGCCAGCAGTTGGCTCCCGAACACTGAAGCTTTCTTT. Amino acids: CASSWLPNTEAFF.

This chain links TRBV5-6 with TRBJ2-3; D is perhaps TRBD1 or TRBD2 (5 bases each). The CDR3 is 12 residues long. V dropped 5 bases and J dropped 11 bases, with 15 bases sitting between them. Germline V gene data show CDR1 as SGHDT and CDR2 as YYEEEE. The CDR3 sequence is CASSSGTQRQYF. The DNA of the CDR3 is TGTGCCAGCAGTTCCGGGACCCAACGGCAGTATTTT.

This clonotype showed up many times. The genes are TRBV12-3 or TRBV12-4 and TRBJ2-7; possible D gene TRBD1, 6 bases. V dropped 4 bases and J dropped 3 bases, with 10 bases sitting between them. The CDR3 contains 13 residues. CDR3 DNA sequence: TGTGCCAGCAGTTGGGAAGGGGGCTACGAGCAGTACTTC. Its translation is CASSWEGGYEQYF.

This clonotype was recorded many times. The V call is TRBV7-8, the J call TRBJ1-5, with no clear D. The CDR3 sequence is 14 residues long. The V end lost 3 bases, the J end lost 5 bases, and 11 bases lay between the germline ends. Germline V gene data show CDR1 as SGHVS and CDR2 as FQNEAQ. The CDR3 sequence: CASSFQDTDQPQHF. The CDR3 nucleotides read TGTGCCAGCAGCTTCCAAGACACCGATCAGCCCCAGCATTTT.